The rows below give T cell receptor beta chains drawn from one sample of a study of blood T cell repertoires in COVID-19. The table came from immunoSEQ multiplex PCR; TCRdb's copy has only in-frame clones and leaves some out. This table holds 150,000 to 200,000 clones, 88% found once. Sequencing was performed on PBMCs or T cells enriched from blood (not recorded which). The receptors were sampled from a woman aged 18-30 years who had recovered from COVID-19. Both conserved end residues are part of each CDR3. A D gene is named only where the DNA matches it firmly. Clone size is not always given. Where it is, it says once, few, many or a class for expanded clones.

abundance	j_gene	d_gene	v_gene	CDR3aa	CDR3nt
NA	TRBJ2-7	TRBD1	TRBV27	CASMLDRGSPYEQYF	TGTGCCAGCATGTTGGACAGGGGATCCCCCTACGAGCAGTACTTC
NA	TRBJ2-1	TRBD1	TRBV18	CASSPPGQSYNEQFF	TGTGCCAGCTCACCCCCGGGACAGAGTTACAATGAGCAGTTCTTC
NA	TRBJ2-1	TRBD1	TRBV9	CASSATGGGQNEQFF	TGTGCCAGCAGCGCTACAGGGGGCGGTCAGAATGAGCAGTTCTTC
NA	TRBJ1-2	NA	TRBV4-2	CASSQDAGWGQATYGYTF	TGTGCCAGCAGCCAAGATGCAGGCTGGGGACAAGCAACTTATGGCTACACCTTC
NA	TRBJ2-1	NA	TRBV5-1	CASSPAGEPLYNEQFF	TGCGCCAGCAGCCCGGCCGGGGAACCCTTGTACAATGAGCAGTTCTTC
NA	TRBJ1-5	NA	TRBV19	CASSISRGRDSNQPQHF	TGTGCCAGTAGTATCTCCCGAGGGAGGGATAGCAATCAGCCCCAGCATTTT
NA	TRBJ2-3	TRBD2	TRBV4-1	CASSPLFERGPSTDTQYF	TGCGCCAGCAGTCCTTTATTTGAGCGGGGGCCTAGCACAGATACGCAGTATTTT
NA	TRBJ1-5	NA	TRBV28	CASQVAGQPQHF	TGTGCCAGCCAGGTGGCGGGTCAGCCCCAGCATTTT
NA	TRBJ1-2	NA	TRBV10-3	CAISGLGVPDYGYTF	TGTGCCATCAGCGGTCTAGGGGTGCCCGACTATGGCTACACCTTC
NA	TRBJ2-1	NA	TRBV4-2	CASSQDRLAPYNEQFF	TGTGCCAGCAGCCAAGATCGACTGGCCCCCTACAATGAGCAGTTCTTC
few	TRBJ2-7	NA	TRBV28	CASSLSGLKTYEQYF	TGTGCCAGCAGTTTATCAGGCCTAAAGACCTACGAGCAGTACTTC
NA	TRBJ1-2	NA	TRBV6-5	CASIQSGGTHGYTF	TGTGCCAGCATCCAGTCCGGGGGGACCCATGGCTACACCTTC
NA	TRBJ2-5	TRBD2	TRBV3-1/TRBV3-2	CASSIRGGQETQYF	TGTGCCAGCAGCATTCGGGGGGGACAAGAGACCCAGTACTTC
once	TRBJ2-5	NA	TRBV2	CASSEQGQETQYF	TGTGCCAGCAGTGAGCAGGGACAAGAGACCCAGTACTTC
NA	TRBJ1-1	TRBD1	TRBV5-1	CASSGGTGSEAFF	TGCGCCAGCAGCGGGGGGACAGGGTCAGAAGCTTTCTTT
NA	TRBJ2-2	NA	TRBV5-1	CASSLAASNTGELFF	TGCGCCAGCAGCTTAGCGGCTTCGAACACCGGGGAGCTGTTTTTT
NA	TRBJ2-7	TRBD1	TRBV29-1	CSARTGPYEQYF	TGCAGCGCCCGGACAGGGCCCTACGAGCAGTACTTC
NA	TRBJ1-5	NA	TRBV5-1	CASSRWTADQPQHF	TGCGCCAGCAGCCGATGGACAGCGGATCAGCCCCAGCATTTT
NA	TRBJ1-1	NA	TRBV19	CASSTEGATEAFF	TGTGCCAGTAGTACTGAAGGGGCCACTGAAGCTTTCTTT
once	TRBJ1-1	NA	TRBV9	CASSALTLGGEAFF	TGTGCCAGCAGCGCCCTCACCCTCGGGGGTGAAGCTTTCTTT
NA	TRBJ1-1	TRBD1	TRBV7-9	CASSLWDRGGPEAFF	TGTGCCAGCAGCTTATGGGACAGGGGGGGCCCTGAAGCTTTCTTT
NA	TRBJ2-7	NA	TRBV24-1	CATSDPSGSPYEQYF	TGTGCCACCAGTGACCCCAGCGGGTCCCCCTACGAGCAGTACTTC
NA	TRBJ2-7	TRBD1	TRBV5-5	CASSSHRGSYEQYF	TGTGCCAGCAGCTCACACAGGGGTTCCTACGAGCAGTACTTC
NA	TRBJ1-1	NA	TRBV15	CATSGFGAEAFF	TGTGCCACCAGCGGTTTTGGGGCGGAAGCTTTCTTT
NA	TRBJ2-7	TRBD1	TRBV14	CASSQGTGRYEQYF	TGTGCCAGCAGCCAAGGGACAGGACGTTACGAGCAGTACTTC
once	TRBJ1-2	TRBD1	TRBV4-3	CASSQGDRPYYGYTF	TGCGCCAGCAGCCAAGGGGACAGGCCCTACTATGGCTACACCTTC
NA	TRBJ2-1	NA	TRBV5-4	CASSLFGGMTYNEQFF	TGTGCCAGCAGCTTGTTTGGGGGCATGACTTACAATGAGCAGTTCTTC
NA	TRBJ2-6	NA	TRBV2	CASVTEPASGANVLTF	TGTGCCAGCGTGACAGAACCGGCCTCTGGGGCCAACGTCCTGACTTTC
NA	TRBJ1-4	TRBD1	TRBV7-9	CASSTRTGPNEKLFF	TGTGCCAGCAGCACCCGGACAGGCCCTAATGAAAAACTGTTTTTT
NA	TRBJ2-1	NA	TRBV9	CASSVRRDSGRHNEQFF	TGTGCCAGCAGCGTTCGACGGGACAGCGGGAGACACAATGAGCAGTTCTTC
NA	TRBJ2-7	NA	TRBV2	CASLRQSSYEQYF	TGTGCCAGCTTAAGACAGTCCTCCTACGAGCAGTACTTC
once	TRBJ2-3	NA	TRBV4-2	CASSQEFQSTDTQYF	TGTGCCAGCAGCCAAGAATTCCAGTCCACAGATACGCAGTATTTT
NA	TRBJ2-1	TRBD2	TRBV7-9	CASSLEGGRDNEQFF	TGTGCCAGCAGCTTAGAAGGCGGGAGGGACAATGAGCAGTTCTTC
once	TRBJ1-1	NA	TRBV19	CASNPFGGNTEAFF	TGTGCCTCCAATCCTTTCGGAGGGAACACTGAAGCTTTCTTT
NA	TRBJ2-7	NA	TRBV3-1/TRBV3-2	CASSQGASYEQYF	TGTGCCAGCAGCCAGGGGGCTTCCTACGAGCAGTACTTC
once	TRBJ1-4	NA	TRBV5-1	CASKQQATNEKLFF	TGCGCCAGCAAACAACAGGCAACTAATGAAAAACTGTTTTTT
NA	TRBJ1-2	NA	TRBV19	CASTKPGLPNYGYTF	TGTGCCAGTACTAAACCTGGACTGCCAAACTATGGCTACACCTTC
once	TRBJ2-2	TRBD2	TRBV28	CASDALAGGNTGELFF	TGTGCCAGCGACGCACTGGCGGGGGGGAACACCGGGGAGCTGTTTTTT
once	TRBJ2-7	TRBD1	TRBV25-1	CASSEYRQGAYEQYF	TGTGCCAGCAGTGAATATAGACAGGGGGCCTACGAGCAGTACTTC
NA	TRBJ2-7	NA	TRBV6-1	CASSEGLAPSYEQYF	TGTGCCAGCAGTGAAGGTCTGGCTCCCTCCTACGAGCAGTACTTC